This TCR beta chain was sequenced during a study of blood T cell repertoires in COVID-19. On the study more broadly: Specimens from acute and convalescent COVID-19 originated in the United States, Italy and Spain. Nucleic acid was either cDNA or gDNA, and it came from T cells, B-cell-depleted T cells, or PBMCs.

Germline lookup yields CDR1 LNHDA and CDR2 SQIVND (reference sequence). The CDR3 totals 11 residues. Trimming took 5 bases from V and 7 from J, leaving 8 bases between them. Using immunoSEQ multiplex PCR, the repertoire was profiled, and TCRdb retains in-frame clones only, with some absent. The sample has tens of thousands of clones, roughly three quarters seen once. This clone was counted only a few times. Specimen: peripheral blood. The chain employs TRBV19 and TRBJ1-1; D possibly corresponds to TRBD1 (5 bases). This sequence originates from a man older than 75 with acute or convalescent COVID-19. CDR3 bases: TGTGCCAGTAGTTTTACAGGTGAAGCTTTCTTT. Translation: CASSFTGEAFF.